Each of the 8 T cell receptor beta chains below was sequenced from the same sample in a study of long-term antiretroviral therapy in people with HIV. The libraries were made with immunoSEQ v3.0 at survey level. Profiled with immunoSEQ multiplex PCR; TCRdb holds only in-frame clones, not every one. The sample records some 28,000 clones, around 80% being singletons. This material consisted of unsorted PBMCs, taken 1.5 years before starting antiretroviral therapy. The receptors originated from a man in his late teens or twenties with HIV.

The V call is TRBV2, the J call TRBJ2-2, with 8 bases lining up with TRBD2. Trimming removed 8 bases from V and 0 bases from J; junction bases left unmatched: 8. Germline V lookup: CDR1 SNHLY, CDR2 FYNNEI. The CDR3 runs 16 residues. CDR3 in amino acids: CASLSRGVPNTGELFF. CDR3 in DNA: TGTGCCAGCCTCTCGCGGGGGGTACCGAACACCGGGGAGCTGTTTTTT.

The chain is built from TRBV2 and TRBJ1-1; D remains unclear. V was pared by 6 bases and J by 10 bases, with 9 bases between. The CDR3 sequence is 10 residues long. Per germline, CDR1 SNHLY and CDR2 FYNNEI. CDR3 DNA sequence: TGTGCCAGCAGGGTAGGGTTAGCTTTCTTT. Translated, it gives CASRVGLAFF.

This sequence joins TRBV19 and TRBJ1-5; D is unresolved. Germline CDR1 LNHDA, CDR2 SQIVND (reference sequence). V was shortened by 6 bases and J by 0 bases, with 12 bases between the two germline ends. This CDR3 spans 15 amino acids. CDR3 sequence: CASSVHDYSNQPQHF. In DNA form, the CDR3 reads TGTGCCAGTAGCGTCCACGACTATAGCAATCAGCCCCAGCATTTT.

The rearrangement joins TRBV2 to TRBJ2-7; D gene ambiguous. Germline V CDR1 and CDR2: SNHLY, FYNNEI. V lost 8 bases to trimming and J lost 3 bases, with 8 bases between them. The CDR3 is 11 amino acids. The CDR3, as DNA: TGTGCCAGCTCTAACAGCTACGAGCAGTACTTC. Its translation: CASSNSYEQYF.

V usage is TRBV9 and J usage is TRBJ2-7; D tentatively reads TRBD1 or TRBD2 (6 bases each). CDR3 size: 15 residues. V dropped 4 bases and J dropped 1 base, with 15 bases sitting between them. Germline V gene data show CDR1 as SGDLS and CDR2 as YYNGEE. CDR3 in amino acids: CASSPGGQGSYEQYF. The DNA for the CDR3 is TGTGCCAGCAGCCCCGGGGGCCAGGGGTCCTACGAGCAGTACTTC.

V is TRBV27 and J is TRBJ2-2; the D is unclear. CDR3 length: 13 amino acids. Germline V gene sequence: CDR1 MNHEY, CDR2 SMNVEV (reference sequence). Trimming took off 3 bases at V and 3 bases at J, with 5 bases between the two ends. CDR3: CASSFTDTGELFF. Here the CDR3 DNA reads TGTGCCAGCAGTTTTACTGACACCGGGGAGCTGTTTTTT.

The J gene is TRBJ2-1, the V gene TRBV18; D might be TRBD1 or TRBD2, each matching 5 bases. V gave up 3 bases and J gave up 9 bases, with 18 bases separating them. In germline, CDR1 is KGHSH, CDR2 LQKENI. The CDR3 contains 15 residues. CDR3 in amino acids: CASSPRGVSMPEQFF. In DNA form, the CDR3 reads TGTGCCAGCTCACCCCGAGGGGTTTCAATGCCTGAGCAGTTCTTC.

The chain couples TRBV10-3 to TRBJ2-7; the match to TRBD2 covers 7 bases. V trimming: 0 bases; J trimming: 3 bases; junction bases outside the gene matches: 8. The CDR3 totals 16 residues. Germline assignment: CDR1 ENHRY and CDR2 SYGVKD. In DNA form, the CDR3 reads TGTGCCATCAGTGAGTCACCGGGACTACGGTTCTACGAGCAGTACTTC. Residues: CAISESPGLRFYEQYF.